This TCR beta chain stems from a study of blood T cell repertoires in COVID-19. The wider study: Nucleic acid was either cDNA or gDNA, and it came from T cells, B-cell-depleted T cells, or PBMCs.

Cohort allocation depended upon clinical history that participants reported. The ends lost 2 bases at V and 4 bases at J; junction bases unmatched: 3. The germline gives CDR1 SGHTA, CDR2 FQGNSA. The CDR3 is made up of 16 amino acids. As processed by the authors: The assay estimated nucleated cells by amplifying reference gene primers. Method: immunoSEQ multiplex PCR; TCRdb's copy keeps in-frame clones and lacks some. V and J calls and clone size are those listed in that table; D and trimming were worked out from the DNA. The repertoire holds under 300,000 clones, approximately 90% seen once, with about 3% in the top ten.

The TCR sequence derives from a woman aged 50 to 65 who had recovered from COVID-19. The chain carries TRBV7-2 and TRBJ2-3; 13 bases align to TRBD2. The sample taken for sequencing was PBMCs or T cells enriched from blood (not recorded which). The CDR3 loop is CASSLTSGRGADTQYF. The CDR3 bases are TGTGCCAGCAGCTTAACTAGCGGGAGGGGCGCAGATACGCAGTATTTT.